The entry below gives a single T cell receptor beta chain sequence along with its context. The V end lost 5 bases, the J end lost 0 bases, and 10 bases lay between the germline ends. This CDR3 is built from 14 residues. The germline gives CDR1 SEHNR, CDR2 FQNEAQ (reference sequence). The data belong to a study of T cells in Graves' hyperthyroidism and ophthalmopathy. Authors of the study amplified TCR beta CDR3 regions from RNA transcripts. First-round RT-PCR with HTBI primers amplified the TCR CDR3 region. TCRdb called the multiplex PCR reads again in MiXCR, with one record for every CDR3 protein. The sample has 500,000 to 800,000 distinct CDR3 sequences, about 45% seen once. Investigators excluded patients with uncontrolled infection, other autoimmune disease, pregnancy or lactation.

V is TRBV7-9 and J is TRBJ1-2; D unclear. Sequencing used peripheral blood or thyroid tissue (not recorded which). The receptor's source is an adult man with Graves' disease, either hyperthyroidism or ophthalmopathy (not recorded which). This CDR3 is CASSPVQSNYGYTF. The CDR3 nucleotides are TGTGCCAGCAGCCCCGTACAATCTAACTATGGCTACACCTTC.